The 15 T cell receptor beta chains presented below share a single source sample, sequenced in a study of Ad26.COV2.S vaccination and SARS-CoV-2 variants. Repertoires were generated with immunoSEQ multiplex PCR, while TCRdb's copy carries only in-frame clones and drops some. The top ten clones hold around 10% of a sample with 200,000 to 300,000 clones, 85% to 90% of them seen once. Treatment noted: 15 to 20 received Ad26.COV2.S at low or high dose, single or two shots; several received placebo; per-sample allocation not given. Samples came from day 63 after the first vaccine or placebo injection. The source was peripheral blood, collected in a trial of Ad26.COV2.S vaccine versus placebo. The receptors derive from a person between 18 and 60 years old who received the Ad26.COV2.S COVID-19 vaccine or a placebo.

The chain links TRBV7-2 to TRBJ2-7, with D possibly TRBD2 on 6 matching bases. The CDR3 runs to 15 residues. V was shortened by 5 bases and J by 5 bases, with 19 bases between the two germline ends. Looked up from germline, CDR1 is SGHTA and CDR2 is FQGNSA. CDR3 sequence (DNA): TGTGCCAGCAGCCCGTATAGCGGAGTCGGGAACGAGCAGTACTTC. Translation gives CASSPYSGVGNEQYF.

This chain joins TRBV19 and TRBJ2-7; D may be TRBD1 (5 bases). Germline CDR1 reads LNHDA; CDR2 reads SQIVND (reference sequence). The CDR3 extends over 12 amino acids. Trimming removed 6 bases at V and 2 bases at J, with 8 bases between. For the CDR3, the DNA is TGTGCCAGTAGGAGCAGGGCCTACGAGCAGTACTTC. Amino acids: CASRSRAYEQYF.

V usage is TRBV6-5 and J usage is TRBJ1-1; D not resolved. There are 14 residues in the CDR3. Deletions cut 4 bases from V and 1 base from J, with 10 bases between. Germline CDR1 MNHEY, CDR2 SVGAGI. The CDR3 loop reads CASSFRPENTEAFF. The CDR3 DNA follows: TGTGCCAGCAGTTTCCGACCGGAGAACACTGAAGCTTTCTTT.

Only one count was recorded for this clone. The genes are TRBV19 and TRBJ1-4, with 7 bases aligning to TRBD1. The CDR3 has 14 amino acids. J lost 2 bases, V lost 4 bases, and 1 base had no gene match. Germline V CDR1 and CDR2: LNHDA, SQIVND (reference sequence). The CDR3: CASSTGQTNEKLFF. The CDR3, as DNA: TGTGCCAGTAGTACGGGACAGACTAATGAAAAACTGTTTTTT.

The table lists this clone with a count of one. The CDR3 DNA reads TGCAGCGTTGAAGATCGAAGGAGAAGCTCCTACAATGAGCAGTTCTTC. Protein product: CSVEDRRRSSYNEQFF. The rearrangement uses TRBV29-1 and TRBJ2-1; D is unclear. The germline V and J ends were trimmed by 0 bases and 0 bases, with 12 bases remaining between them. The length of the CDR3 is 16 residues. The germline V gene encodes CDR1 SQVTM and CDR2 ANQGSEA.

V usage is TRBV12-3 or TRBV12-4 and J usage is TRBJ2-4; D uncertain. The CDR3 consists of 13 residues. V lost 10 bases and J lost 0, with 10 bases in between. The CDR3: CAISTGAKNIQYF. The CDR3 DNA reads as TGTGCCATTTCAACCGGAGCCAAAAACATTCAGTACTTC.

This chain connects TRBV5-1 to TRBJ2-7, with D possibly TRBD2 on 5 matching bases. In germline, CDR1 is SGHRS, CDR2 YFSETQ. This CDR3 spans 14 amino acids. V was trimmed by 3 bases and J by 5 bases, leaving 15 bases between them. CDR3 bases: TGCGCCAGCAGCTCCACACAAATCGGGAACGAGCAGTACTTC. It translates to CASSSTQIGNEQYF.

V usage is TRBV5-5 and J usage is TRBJ2-2; possibly TRBD1 for D (6 bases). Looked up from germline, CDR1 is SGHKS and CDR2 is YYEKEE (reference sequence). Trimming shortened V by 2 bases and J by 5 bases, and 7 bases separated the two germline ends. CDR3 length equals 13 residues. CDR3 in DNA: TGTGCCAGCAGCTTAGGGGGAACCGGGGAGCTGTTTTTT. It codes for CASSLGGTGELFF. The variable domain in full, completed from reference TRBV5-5 and TRBJ2-2, reads DAGVTQSPTHLIKTRGQQVTLRCSPISGHKSVSWYQQVLGQGPQFIFQYYEKEERGRGNFPDRFSARQFPNYSSELNVNALLLGDSALYLCASSLGGTGELFFGEGSRLTVL.

This rearrangement joins TRBV15 to TRBJ1-3; D remains ambiguous. The V end lost 2 bases, the J end lost 0 bases, and 11 bases lay between the germline ends. There are 16 residues in the CDR3. Germline-derived CDR1 and CDR2 are LNHNV and YYDKDF (reference sequence). The CDR3 region is CATSRSRTSSGNTIYF. DNA for the CDR3: TGTGCCACCAGCAGATCGCGAACCTCCTCTGGAAACACCATATATTTT. Supplemented by reference TRBV15 and TRBJ1-3, the full variable domain reads DAMVIQNPRYQVTQFGKPVTLSCSQTLNHNVMYWYQQKSSQAPKLLFHYYDKDFNNEADTPDNFQSRRPNTSFCFLDIRSPGLGDTAMYLCATSRSRTSSGNTIYFGEGSWLTVV.

This sequence joins TRBV5-1 and TRBJ2-2, with 9 bases lining up with TRBD1. The CDR3 runs to 17 residues. Germline V gene lookup returns CDR1 SGHRS and CDR2 YFSETQ. The V segment lost 4 bases and the J segment 2 bases; nucleotides outside the gene matches: 9. This chain's CDR3 is CASSQSGTGPNTGELFF. CDR3 DNA sequence: TGCGCCAGCAGCCAATCCGGGACAGGGCCCAACACCGGGGAGCTGTTTTTT. The variable domain in full, completed from reference TRBV5-1 and TRBJ2-2, reads KAGVTQTPRYLIKTRGQQVTLSCSPISGHRSVSWYQQTPGQGLQFLFEYFSETQRNKGNFPGRFSGRQFSNSRSEMNVSTLELGDSALYLCASSQSGTGPNTGELFFGEGSRLTVL.

The V gene is TRBV6-6, the J gene TRBJ2-3; 8 positions agree with TRBD1. Germline lookup yields CDR1 MNHNY and CDR2 SVGAGI (reference sequence). The CDR3 runs 16 residues. The V gene end was trimmed by 2 bases and the J gene end by 8 bases; junction bases not matched to a gene: 12. CDR3 sequence reads: CASSYIQGEVAVTQYF. CDR3 nucleotide sequence: TGTGCCAGCAGTTACATACAGGGGGAAGTAGCGGTTACGCAGTATTTT.

V usage is TRBV28 and J usage is TRBJ2-3, with TRBD2 identical over 7 bases. The CDR3 is made up of 15 amino acids. Trimming took 5 bases from V and 0 from J; bases not matched to a gene: 5. The germline V gene encodes CDR1 MDHEN and CDR2 SYDVKM. The CDR3 bases are TGTGCCAGCAGTCGGACTAGATCTAGCACAGATACGCAGTATTTT. Translation: CASSRTRSSTDTQYF.

The rearrangement uses TRBV18 and TRBJ1-1, with no clear D. The germline V gene encodes CDR1 KGHSH and CDR2 LQKENI. The CDR3 has 15 residues. V lost 3 bases, J lost 0 bases, and 11 bases lay in between. The CDR3 loop reads CASSPRLGLNTEAFF. The CDR3 bases are TGTGCCAGCTCACCCCGACTTGGACTGAACACTGAAGCTTTCTTT.

This clone has just one count. The chain recombines TRBV30 with TRBJ2-1, with 13 bases matching TRBD2. The germline CDR1 and CDR2 sequences are GTSNPN and SVGIG (reference sequence). The CDR3 is 14 amino acids. V was clipped by 3 bases and J by 14 bases; unmatched bases: 10. This chain's CDR3 is CAWRSGLAGPVEFF. CDR3 bases: TGTGCCTGGAGATCGGGACTAGCGGGACCCGTAGAGTTCTTC. Combining the CDR3 with reference TRBV30 and TRBJ2-1 gives the whole variable domain SQTIHQWPATLVQPVGSPLSLECTVEGTSNPNLYWYRQAAGRGLQLLFYSVGIGQISSEVPQNLSASRPQDRQFILSSKKLLLSDSGFYLCAWRSGLAGPVEFFGPGTRLTVL.

The gene calls are TRBV7-2 and TRBJ2-7, with D perhaps TRBD1 or TRBD2 (5 bases each). V was shortened by 3 bases and J by 3 bases, with 12 bases between the two germline ends. In germline, CDR1 is SGHTA, CDR2 FQGNSA. This CDR3 contains 14 residues. CDR3 sequence (DNA): TGTGCCAGCAGCTTGTCCGGGGCAAACTACGAGCAGTACTTC. Translating it yields CASSLSGANYEQYF. The entire variable domain, with the rest obtained from reference TRBV7-2 and TRBJ2-7, is as follows: GAGVSQSPSNKVTEKGKDVELRCDPISGHTALYWYRQSLGQGLEFLIYFQGNSAPDKSGLPSDRFSAERTGGSVSTLTIQRTQQEDSAVYLCASSLSGANYEQYFGPGTRLTVT.